This entry describes one T cell receptor (beta chain). No antigen is known for it. This sample was taken from a study of T cell responses to AZD1222 COVID-19 vaccine. Findings and caveats of the study: Recipients of two AZD1222 doses showed rising Spike-specific TCR breadth and depth.

It was second doses at about 4 or about 12 weeks that were pooled. Germline CDR1 SGHNT, CDR2 YYREEE (reference sequence). The CDR3 sequence is 16 residues long. Trimming shortened V by 2 bases and J by 4 bases, and 18 bases separated the two germline ends. Here immunoSEQ multiplex PCR was the method, and the copy in TCRdb shows in-frame clones only, minus some. In the table there are about 120,000 clones, 93% of which are singletons. The specimen was peripheral blood, collected 28 days after the second AZD1222 dose. The source of this sequence is an adult who received the AZD1222 COVID-19 vaccine. The chain employs TRBV5-4 and TRBJ1-1; TRBD1 is a possible D gene (6 bases). This CDR3 reads CASSFRGRGLGTEAFF. The CDR3 coding sequence is TGTGCCAGCAGCTTCAGGGGTAGGGGTTTGGGCACTGAAGCTTTCTTT.